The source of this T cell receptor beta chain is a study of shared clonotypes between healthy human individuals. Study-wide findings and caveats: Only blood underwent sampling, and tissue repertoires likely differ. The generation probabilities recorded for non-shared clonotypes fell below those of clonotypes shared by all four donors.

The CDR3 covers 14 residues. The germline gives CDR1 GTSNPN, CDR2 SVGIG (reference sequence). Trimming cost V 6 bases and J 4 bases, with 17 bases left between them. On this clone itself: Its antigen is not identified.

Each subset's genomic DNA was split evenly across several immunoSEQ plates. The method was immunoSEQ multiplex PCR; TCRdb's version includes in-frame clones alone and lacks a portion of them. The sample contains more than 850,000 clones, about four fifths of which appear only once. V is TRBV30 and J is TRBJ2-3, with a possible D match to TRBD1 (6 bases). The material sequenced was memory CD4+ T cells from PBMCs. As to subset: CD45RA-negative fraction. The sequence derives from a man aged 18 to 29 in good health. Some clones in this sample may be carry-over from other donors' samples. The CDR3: CACRQGLGADTQYF. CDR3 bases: TGTGCCTGCCGGCAGGGGTTAGGGGCAGATACGCAGTATTTT.